These 21 T cell receptor beta chains were sequenced from one sample in a study of shared clonotypes between healthy human individuals. Profiling relied on immunoSEQ multiplex PCR, and the TCRdb table lists in-frame clones only, not all of them. The data show roughly 1.4 million clones, approximately 98.5% seen once. Source material: naive CD4+ T cells sorted from blood. Subset given: CD45RA+ positively selected. Receptor source: a man in his thirties or forties in good health.

V is TRBV9 and J is TRBJ2-3; D possibly corresponds to TRBD2 (6 bases). V lost 0 bases to trimming and J lost 7 bases, with 15 bases between them. The CDR3 totals 15 residues. Germline V gives CDR1 SGDLS, CDR2 YYNGEE. DNA of the CDR3: TGTGCCAGCAGCGTAGAGCCGGGAGTCAGAAATACGCAGTATTTT. It translates to CASSVEPGVRNTQYF.

The rearrangement joins TRBV7-9 to TRBJ2-1; 10 bases map to TRBD2. The CDR3 totals 16 residues. Trimming cost V 5 bases and J 0 bases; bases outside gene matches: 4. Germline V CDR1 and CDR2: SEHNR, FQNEAQ (reference sequence). CDR3 bases: TGTGCCAGCAGCAAAGGACTAGCGGACTCCTACAATGAGCAGTTCTTC. This translates into CASSKGLADSYNEQFF.

V is TRBV5-1 and J is TRBJ2-3; D is perhaps TRBD2 (5 bases). Germline V gene sequence: CDR1 SGHRS, CDR2 YFSETQ. The CDR3 totals 18 residues. The V gene lost 2 bases and the J gene lost 0 bases, with 19 bases spanning the gap. CDR3 coding DNA: TGCGCCAGCAGCTTTCTCCAGCGGAGTGATCCTAGCACAGATACGCAGTATTTT. Its translation is CASSFLQRSDPSTDTQYF.

The rearrangement uses TRBV6-5 and TRBJ1-2; D is possibly TRBD1 (6 bases). V was pared by 6 bases and J by 8 bases, with 19 bases between. The CDR3 covers 14 residues. Germline lookup yields CDR1 MNHEY and CDR2 SVGAGI. CDR3 residues: CASSRPTGLGGYTF. CDR3 bases: TGTGCCAGCAGCCGCCCGACAGGTCTGGGAGGCTACACCTTC.

The CDR3 DNA reads TGTGCCAGCAGCTTAGTCGCCAGGGTGGAGGAGCAGTACTTC. This sequence encodes CASSLVARVEEQYF. The V and J genes are TRBV7-2 and TRBJ2-7, with D perhaps matching TRBD1 (5 bases). Deletions cut 1 base from V and 7 bases from J, with 14 bases between. In germline, CDR1 is SGHTA, CDR2 FQGNSA. The CDR3 is 14 amino acids. The full variable domain, with the rest looked up from reference TRBV7-2 and TRBJ2-7, is GAGVSQSPSNKVTEKGKDVELRCDPISGHTALYWYRQSLGQGLEFLIYFQGNSAPDKSGLPSDRFSAERTGGSVSTLTIQRTQQEDSAVYLCASSLVARVEEQYFGPGTRLTVT.

The rearrangement joins TRBV5-3 to TRBJ2-7; 7 bases fit TRBD1. TRBV5-3 is reported as an ORF; its role is uncertain. This CDR3 is 15 amino acids long. Trimming took 1 base from V and 0 from J; bases not matched to a gene: 4. CDR3 protein: CARSLRDRVSYEQYF. CDR3 coding DNA: TGTGCCAGAAGCTTGCGCGACAGGGTCTCCTACGAGCAGTACTTC.

CDR3 DNA sequence: TGCGCCAGCAGCCCCCGCGGGCCCGGGGAGCTGTTTTTT. Its protein is CASSPRGPGELFF. The J gene is TRBJ2-2, the V gene TRBV5-1; possibly TRBD2 for D (5 bases). Trimming took off 4 bases at V and 6 bases at J, with 10 bases between the two ends. This CDR3 is built from 13 residues. Germline V lookup: CDR1 SGHRS, CDR2 YFSETQ.

The chain uses TRBV30 and TRBJ1-5; 9 bases agree with TRBD1. Per germline, CDR1 GTSNPN and CDR2 SVGIG (reference sequence). V was pared by 2 bases and J by 0 bases, with 5 bases of the junction left unmatched. The CDR3 is made up of 16 amino acids. Here the CDR3 DNA reads TGTGCCTGGAGTACCCACAGGGGGCTTAGCAATCAGCCCCAGCATTTT. Translation gives CAWSTHRGLSNQPQHF.

V gene TRBV6-5 combines with J gene TRBJ2-3; 7 nucleotides line up with TRBD2. The CDR3 length is 15 residues. J was trimmed by 1 base and V by 9 bases; bases with no gene match: 10. Germline V gene lookup returns CDR1 MNHEY and CDR2 SVGAGI. CDR3 in amino acids: CASTGDTSGTDTQYF. Here the CDR3 DNA reads TGTGCCAGTACGGGGGATACTAGCGGCACAGATACGCAGTATTTT.

The chain links TRBV6-5 to TRBJ2-7; D remains ambiguous. The CDR3 is 9 amino acids. CDR1 MNHEY and CDR2 SVGAGI come from the germline V gene. Trimming cost V 11 bases and J 4 bases, with 6 bases left between them. Here the CDR3 reads CAGPYEQYF. The CDR3 DNA sequence: TGTGCCGGGCCTTACGAGCAGTACTTC.

The chain is built from TRBV18 and TRBJ2-4; the D gene is possibly TRBD2 (6 bases). The CDR3 has 16 amino acids. Germline assignment: CDR1 KGHSH and CDR2 LQKENI. The V gene lost 1 base and the J gene lost 4 bases, with 14 bases spanning the gap. CDR3: CASSPRQRESKNIQYF. The CDR3 DNA sequence: TGTGCCAGCTCACCACGTCAACGGGAGTCGAAAAACATTCAGTACTTC.

This clone was detected once. The chain combines TRBV5-5 with TRBJ2-1; 7 nucleotides match TRBD2. V shed 6 bases, J shed 7 bases, and the junction held 10 bases outside the gene matches. The CDR3 contains 14 residues. Germline V gives CDR1 SGHKS, CDR2 YYEKEE (reference sequence). The CDR3 reads CASTQILAWNEQFF. The CDR3 bases are TGTGCCAGCACCCAGATACTAGCGTGGAATGAGCAGTTCTTC.

Only one count was recorded for this clone. The V call is TRBV5-5, the J call TRBJ2-7; D possibly corresponds to TRBD1 (6 bases). The V and J ends lost 2 bases and 0 bases respectively, with 12 bases between them. The CDR3 sequence is 15 residues long. CDR1 and CDR2 from the germline V gene are SGHKS and YYEKEE (reference sequence). CDR3 nucleotide sequence: TGTGCCAGCAGCTTCAGGGACACCCGCTCCTACGAGCAGTACTTC. Amino acids: CASSFRDTRSYEQYF.

V and J are TRBV5-1 and TRBJ1-1, with 7 positions matching TRBD1. The CDR3 loop spans 15 amino acids. V shed 4 bases and J 4 bases; nucleotides not matched to a gene: 10. Per germline, CDR1 SGHRS and CDR2 YFSETQ. CDR3 bases: TGCGCCAGCAGCCCTGGGAGGGGGCCTAGCACTGAAGCTTTCTTT. It codes for CASSPGRGPSTEAFF.

The V gene is TRBV25-1, the J gene TRBJ2-1; 13 bases are a match to TRBD2. The CDR3 extends over 17 amino acids. J gave up 8 bases and V 4 bases, and 11 bases lay outside the gene matches. Germline V gives CDR1 MGHDK, CDR2 SYGVNS. DNA of the CDR3: TGTGCCAGCAGTGCCCATCTCGGACTAGCGGGAGTCTATGAGCAGTTCTTC. Protein product: CASSAHLGLAGVYEQFF.

This rearrangement joins TRBV2 to TRBJ2-7; D remains ambiguous. Trimming cost V 5 bases and J 3 bases, with 8 bases left between them. There are 12 residues in the CDR3. Germline CDR1 SNHLY, CDR2 FYNNEI. CDR3 region: CASSMDDYEQYF. The DNA of the CDR3 is TGTGCCAGCAGTATGGACGACTACGAGCAGTACTTC.

This chain connects TRBV29-1 to TRBJ2-5; D ambiguous. V lost 8 bases to trimming and J lost 4 bases, with 11 bases between them. The V gene's germline CDR1 is SQVTM and CDR2 ANQGSEA. The CDR3 covers 11 residues. CDR3 amino acids: CSLLGGETQYF. The CDR3, as DNA: TGCAGCCTACTGGGCGGAGAGACCCAGTACTTC.

To note about this clone: In the same sample, other DNA sequences code for this CDR3. The rearrangement links TRBV5-1 to TRBJ2-7; TRBD2 matches 15 bases. The length of the CDR3 is 17 residues. Unmatched junction bases numbered 2, after V lost 0 bases and J lost 1 base. CDR1 and CDR2 (germline): SGHRS, YFSETQ. The CDR3 here is CASSLGGLAGGSYEQYF. CDR3 DNA: TGCGCCAGCAGCTTGGGGGGACTAGCGGGAGGATCCTACGAGCAGTACTTC.

CDR3 in DNA: TGTGCCAGCAGCTTTTCTCTATTGGGGACAGGGGAAGCTTATGGCTACACCTTC. Its protein product is CASSFSLLGTGEAYGYTF. The chain employs TRBV5-5 and TRBJ1-2, with TRBD1 matching over 10 bases. Trimming removed 2 bases from V and 5 bases from J; junction bases left unmatched: 15. Germline CDR1 reads SGHKS; CDR2 reads YYEKEE (reference sequence). CDR3 size: 18 residues.

This chain uses TRBV7-2 with TRBJ2-1, with D tentatively TRBD2 (5 bases). V was shortened by 5 bases and J by 9 bases, with 32 bases between the two germline ends. The CDR3 runs to 19 residues. CDR1 SGHTA and CDR2 FQGNSA come from the germline V gene. CDR3 in amino acids: CASSQGLGSGLLSWGEQFF. CDR3 DNA: TGTGCCAGCAGCCAAGGACTGGGGAGCGGACTCCTTTCGTGGGGTGAGCAGTTCTTC.

This chain joins TRBV7-9 and TRBJ2-7; D gene ambiguous. The CDR3 is 12 residues long. The germline gives CDR1 SEHNR, CDR2 FQNEAQ (reference sequence). Trimming took 6 bases from V and 2 from J, leaving 8 bases between them. In nucleotides, the CDR3 is TGTGCCAGCAGATATGATACCTACGAGCAGTACTTC. Amino acids: CASRYDTYEQYF.